The clone carrying this T cell receptor (beta chain) was seen a few times. Its antigen is unknown. The record originates from a study of T cell repertoires in cytomegalovirus infection. Study context: TCR beta signatures that were public indicated CMV infection and matching HLA type.

TCRdb independently ran MiXCR on the reads; one entry per CDR3 protein. The sample contains about a million distinct CDR3 sequences, approximately 31% of which appear only once. Germline-derived CDR1 and CDR2 are SGHAT and FQNNGV. There are 18 residues in the CDR3. V was clipped by 0 bases and J by 0 bases, with 17 bases between them. The sequence was obtained from a human donor in good health (CMV status not recorded). Some clones in this sample may be carry-over from other donors' samples. The rearrangement uses TRBV11-2 and TRBJ2-5, with D hard to call. The sample in question was cultured CD8+ T cells from PBMCs, obtained from culture after CMV antigen stimulation. The CDR3 is CASSLDIAPNTYQETQYF. Written as DNA, the CDR3 is TGTGCCAGCAGCTTAGATATAGCTCCAAATACCTACCAAGAGACCCAGTACTTC.